This T cell receptor (beta chain) was retrieved from a study of blood T cell repertoires in COVID-19. Study as a whole: COVID-19 samples, acute and convalescent, were from the United States, Italy and Spain.

Clones were sequenced by immunoSEQ multiplex PCR, and TCRdb holds only the in-frame ones, with some missing. The data contain about 190,000 clones, less than 90% of them singletons. Germline values: CDR1 SGHRS, CDR2 YFSETQ. V was pared by 3 bases and J by 3 bases, with 6 bases of the junction left unmatched. CDR3 length equals 15 residues. Participants were aged about 18 to 90 years, lived in about 26 US areas, and enrolled virtually. The receptor was derived from a woman between 25 and 40 years old who had been exposed to COVID-19. J is TRBJ1-2 and V is TRBV5-1; 9 nucleotides match TRBD1. The sequenced sample was PBMCs or T cells enriched from blood (not recorded which). CDR3 DNA sequence: TGCGCCAGCAGCTCGTCGACAGGGGGAGACTATGGCTACACCTTC. Protein product: CASSSSTGGDYGYTF.